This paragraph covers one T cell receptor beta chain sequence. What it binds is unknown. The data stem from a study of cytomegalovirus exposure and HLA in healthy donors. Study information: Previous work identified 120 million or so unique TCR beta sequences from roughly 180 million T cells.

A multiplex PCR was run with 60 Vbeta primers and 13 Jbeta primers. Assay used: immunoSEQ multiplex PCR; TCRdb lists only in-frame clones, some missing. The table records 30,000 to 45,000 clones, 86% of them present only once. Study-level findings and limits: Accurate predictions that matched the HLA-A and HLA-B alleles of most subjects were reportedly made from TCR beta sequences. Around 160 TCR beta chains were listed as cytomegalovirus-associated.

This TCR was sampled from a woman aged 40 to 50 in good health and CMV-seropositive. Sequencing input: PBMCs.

CDR3 amino acids: CASSQGGERGEKLFF. In DNA, the CDR3 is TGCGCCAGCAGCCAGGGGGGGGAAAGAGGCGAAAAACTGTTTTTT. The chain has TRBV4-3 and TRBJ1-4, with TRBD1 as a possible D gene (5 bases). Trimming removed 3 bases from V and 8 bases from J, with 16 bases in between. The CDR3 runs to 15 residues. Germline V gene lookup returns CDR1 LGHNA and CDR2 YSLEER.